This TCR beta chain appears in the sequencing data of a study of blood T cell repertoires in COVID-19. About the study: Spain, Italy and the United States supplied samples that represented acute and convalescent COVID-19. Sources were T cells, B-cell-depleted T cells, or PBMCs; the material itself was cDNA or gDNA.

This CDR3 is 13 amino acids long. Per germline, CDR1 LNHDA and CDR2 SQIVND (reference sequence). V lost 3 bases, J lost 5 bases, and 7 bases lay in between. This clone appeared a few times. Patients from Seattle were sampled longitudinally, starting during active infection. Using immunoSEQ multiplex PCR, the repertoire was profiled, and TCRdb retains in-frame clones only, with some absent. The sample shows around 100,000 clones, roughly 70% of them seen only once. The sample consisted of peripheral blood. The chain couples TRBV19 to TRBJ2-2, with TRBD1 as a possible D gene (5 bases). The TCR sequence derives from a man aged 65 to 79 with COVID-19, enrolled during active disease. CDR3 DNA: TGTGCCAGTAGTATTAGGGGTACCGGGGAGCTGTTTTTT. This gives the protein CASSIRGTGELFF.